These 12 T cell receptor beta chains came from one sample sequenced in a study of shared clonotypes between healthy human individuals. Profiling relied on immunoSEQ multiplex PCR, and the TCRdb table lists in-frame clones only, not all of them. The sample has more than 2 million clones, 90% to 95% seen once. The sequencing sample was made of naive CD4+ T cells sorted from blood. Subset defined: CD45RA+ positively selected. The receptors stem from a man younger than 35 in good health.

The chain combines TRBV19 with TRBJ1-6, with D perhaps matching TRBD1 (6 bases). The CDR3 runs to 16 residues. Germline values: CDR1 LNHDA, CDR2 SQIVND (reference sequence). With 10 bases removed from V and 7 bases from J, the gap between germline ends came to 23 bases. Here the CDR3 reads CATQLGGALLNSPLHF. The CDR3 DNA is TGTGCCACCCAGTTGGGGGGCGCCTTGCTAAATTCACCCCTCCACTTT. The full variable domain, completed using reference TRBV19 and TRBJ1-6, is DGGITQSPKYLFRKEGQNVTLSCEQNLNHDAMYWYRQDPGQGLRLIYYSQIVNDFQKGDIAEGYSVSREKKESFPLTVTSAQKNPTAFYLCATQLGGALLNSPLHFGNGTRLTVT.

The gene calls are TRBV7-9 and TRBJ1-1; D not certain. The V and J ends lost 5 bases and 3 bases respectively, with 13 bases between them. The CDR3 runs 14 residues. Germline V gives CDR1 SEHNR, CDR2 FQNEAQ (reference sequence). The CDR3 spells CASSASLGHTEAFF. In DNA form, the CDR3 reads TGTGCCAGCAGCGCTAGCTTAGGTCACACTGAAGCTTTCTTT.

The J gene is TRBJ2-1, the V gene TRBV4-1, with a possible D match to TRBD1 (5 bases). V was shortened by 1 base and J by 1 base, with 14 bases between the two germline ends. Germline V gives CDR1 MGHRA, CDR2 YSYEKL. The CDR3 contains 17 residues. The CDR3 reads CASSQAKGQGSYNEQFF. CDR3 DNA: TGCGCCAGCAGCCAAGCCAAGGGGCAGGGTTCCTACAATGAGCAGTTCTTC.

The CDR3 reads CASSDLVDTQYF. For the CDR3, the DNA is TGTGCCAGCAGCGACCTAGTGGATACGCAGTATTTT. This chain connects TRBV11-2 to TRBJ2-3; no reliable D call. CDR1 is SGHAT, CDR2 FQNNGV, per germline. Trimming took off 5 bases at V and 6 bases at J, with 9 bases between the two ends. The CDR3 is 12 amino acids. The full variable domain, completed using reference TRBV11-2 and TRBJ2-3, is EAGVAQSPRYKIIEKRQSVAFWCNPISGHATLYWYQQILGQGPKLLIQFQNNGVVDDSQLPKDRFSAERLKGVDSTLKIQPAKLEDSAVYLCASSDLVDTQYFGPGTRLTVL.

The genes are TRBV6-1 and TRBJ2-3; 9 bases map to TRBD1. This CDR3 region has 17 residues. The V and J ends lost 4 bases and 3 bases, in that order; junction bases with no gene match: 11. The germline V gene has CDR1 MNHNS and CDR2 SASEGT. CDR3 sequence (DNA): TGTGCCAGCAGTGGGGACAGGGCTACTACTCGGACAGATACGCAGTATTTT. Its translation is CASSGDRATTRTDTQYF.

The chain couples TRBV11-2 to TRBJ1-2; D call uncertain. The germline gives CDR1 SGHAT, CDR2 FQNNGV. V gave up 1 base and J gave up 4 bases, with 10 bases separating them. This CDR3 has 14 residues. The CDR3 sequence: CASSLGLSGYGYTF. Here the CDR3 DNA reads TGTGCCAGCAGCTTAGGACTGTCGGGCTATGGCTACACCTTC.

The genes are TRBV5-6 and TRBJ2-1; D is perhaps TRBD2 (5 bases). Germline V CDR1 and CDR2: SGHDT, YYEEEE. The CDR3 spans 13 residues. Trimming removed 0 bases from V and 10 bases from J, with 11 bases in between. CDR3 sequence: CASSLVGSREQFF. The CDR3 region has the DNA TGTGCCAGCAGCTTGGTAGGGAGTAGGGAGCAGTTCTTC.

The chain joins TRBV28 to TRBJ1-6, with 7 nucleotides matching TRBD1. The junction had 7 bases not matched to a gene; V was cut back by 6 bases and J by 5 bases. This CDR3 is 15 amino acids long. Germline V gene sequence: CDR1 MDHEN, CDR2 SYDVKM. The DNA of the CDR3 is TGTGCCAGCAGAAAACAGGGGCAAAATAATTCACCCCTCCACTTT. It yields the protein CASRKQGQNNSPLHF.

The chain recombines TRBV5-4 with TRBJ2-2; the D is unclear. The CDR3 is made up of 14 amino acids. Germline lookup yields CDR1 SGHNT and CDR2 YYREEE (reference sequence). V gave up 0 bases and J gave up 5 bases, with 8 bases separating them. CDR3 nucleotides: TGTGCCAGCAGCTTGGGCCTAGGGACCGGGGAGCTGTTTTTT. Amino acids: CASSLGLGTGELFF.

The CDR3: CASTPALSGELFF. CDR3 nucleotide sequence: TGTGCCAGCACCCCAGCTTTGTCCGGGGAGCTGTTTTTT. V is TRBV2 and J is TRBJ2-2, with D unresolved. The germline CDR1 and CDR2 sequences are SNHLY and FYNNEI. Trimming took 7 bases from V and 6 from J, leaving 12 bases between them. The length of the CDR3 is 13 residues.

The chain employs TRBV9 and TRBJ2-5; 9 nucleotides align to TRBD2. The CDR3 sequence is 16 residues long. V was clipped by 0 bases and J by 2 bases; unmatched bases: 5. Germline V gene sequence: CDR1 SGDLS, CDR2 YYNGEE. CDR3 loop: CASSVAVRGGQETQYF. CDR3 DNA sequence: TGTGCCAGCAGCGTAGCAGTGCGGGGGGGACAAGAGACCCAGTACTTC.

The rearrangement joins TRBV9 to TRBJ1-2, with D perhaps matching TRBD1 (5 bases). The germline V gene has CDR1 SGDLS and CDR2 YYNGEE. The V end lost 8 bases, the J end lost 2 bases, and 10 bases lay between the germline ends. The CDR3 length is 12 residues. In nucleotides, the CDR3 is TGTGCCAGTCAGGGATCCAACTATGGCTACACCTTC. Translated: CASQGSNYGYTF.